This entry is about one TCR beta chain. This clonotype came up a few times. It lacks a known antigen. There are no base qualities to consult, and no much larger clone falls within one base. These data are taken from a study of low-dose radiotherapy and immunotherapy resistance in tumors (dated by TCRdb to between 2021 and 2022). Broadly, across the study: In Cohort 1, 0.5 Gy per fraction was delivered every 2 weeks, and a total PTV dose of 6.5 Gy was prescribed. Randomization of trial participants into treatment groups was not performed. In Cohort 2, 1 Gy per fraction was delivered every two weeks, for a total of 13 Gy over 26 weeks. Nivolumab was administered intravenously as a 240 mg flat dose every two weeks, and ipilimumab was administered intravenously at 1 mg/kg every six weeks. Starting on cycle 1 day 1, patients took 300 mg of aspirin by mouth once daily for four cycles. Eight patients were included in the translational analysis: three from the first dose cohort and the first five from the second dose cohort. Every two weeks, patients got intravenous cyclophosphamide at 200 mg/m2, given one day ahead of each radiation and immunotherapy administration.

Explained via the paper, the time point label denotes: before trial treatment. The donors came from RACIN, which was a single-arm phase I dose-escalation trial that paired nivolumab and ipilimumab with aspirin, low-dose cyclophosphamide and low-dose radiotherapy. Eligible patients had advanced, TIL-negative solid tumors. The sequencing machine was an Illumina HiSeq 2500. Superscript III and a set of TRAV- and TRBV-specific primers were used to synthesize first-strand cDNA, so that both TCRalpha and TCRbeta chains were covered. TCRs were amplified with Phusion for 20 PCR cycles, with a constant-region primer paired with the adapter attached to the V primers. The isolated mRNA was amplified using the MessageAmp II aRNA Amplification Kit, with in vitro transcription performed for roughly 16 hours at 37 degrees C. The Dynabeads mRNA DIRECT Purification Kit was used to isolate the mRNA for TCR sequencing. Indexed Illumina adapters were added in a second Phusion PCR of around 25 cycles, after which AMPure XP beads were used to purify the products. The paper's data handling went like this. Custom Perl scripts were used to pool TCR sequences that encoded the same protein, to remove out-of-frame sequences, and to calculate the abundance of each clonotype. Any TCR sequence supported by only a single read was excluded from analysis. Among the metrics used to describe the repertoires were Shannon entropy, Gini index, clonality, richness, and the frequency of TCRs shared between repertoires. The public reads were quality trimmed at Q25 with fastp and then assembled into clones with MiXCR by TCRdb, keeping productive beta chains. When rows share a CDR3 protein, they turn into one entry using the most common DNA and genes. The authors' filters were not applied to this entry. Present in this sample are 55,000 to 70,000 distinct CDR3 sequences, around 25% of which were seen just once. The ten largest account for 5.5% to 6% of the sample.

This sequence was found in a male donor with prostate cancer. The material was PBMCs, obtained before treatment.

The DNA sequence follows: TGCAGCGTTGACAGCCCGCAGGGCACAGATACGCAGTATTTT. The resulting protein is CSVDSPQGTDTQYF. The receptor chain draws on TRBV29-1 and TRBJ2-3; no D gene call is confident. As encoded in the germline V gene, CDR1 is SQVTM while CDR2 is ANQGSEA. Counted from cysteine to phenylalanine, this CDR3 has 14 amino acids. The retained sequence is limited to the CDR3, 42 bases, with the frame set at the first base. V is cut by 3 bases and J by 1 base, and the space between the germline ends is 11 bases.